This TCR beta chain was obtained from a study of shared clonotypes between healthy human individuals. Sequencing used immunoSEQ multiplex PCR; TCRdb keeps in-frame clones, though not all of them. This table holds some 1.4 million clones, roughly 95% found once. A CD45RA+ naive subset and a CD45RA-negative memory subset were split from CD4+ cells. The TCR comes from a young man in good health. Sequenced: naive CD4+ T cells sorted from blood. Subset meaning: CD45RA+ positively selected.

The CDR3 reads CASKKNLMPNLAGTYNEQFF. The CDR3 region has the DNA TGTGCCAGTAAAAAAAACCTTATGCCCAATCTAGCGGGAACTTACAATGAGCAGTTCTTC. The chain couples TRBV19 to TRBJ2-1; 9 bases match TRBD2. Germline trimming cut 7 bases from V and 4 bases from J; bases unmatched to any gene: 23. The length of the CDR3 is 20 residues. Looked up from germline, CDR1 is LNHDA and CDR2 is SQIVND (reference sequence).